The subject of this entry is one T cell receptor (beta chain). The antigen it binds to is not known. Base qualities are not provided; no much larger clone lies one nucleotide away. This specimen belongs to a study of blood T cell repertoires in COVID-19 (dated by TCRdb to between 2020 and 2021). Describing the broader study: The collaborator samples originated in the United States, Italy and Spain and spanned the acute and convalescent phases of COVID-19. The repertoires were made available in a free public database intended to serve as a resource for research on the immune response to SARS-CoV-2. Where available, HLA class I and class II types were obtained from metadata supplied by the sample provider rather than from assay-based typing. The material from the prospective study consisted of cDNA or gDNA derived from T cells, B-cell-depleted T cells, or PBMCs. The samples were drawn from the first 160 participants of the ongoing ImmuneRACE study and from roughly 1,300 subjects provided by 6 global collaborators. Sample metadata almost always included a de-identified subject ID, COVID-19 status, age in years and sex. Subjects who had been exposed to COVID-19, were actively infected with it, or had recovered from it provided the deeply sampled blood TCRbeta repertoires that made up the dataset. Points the paper makes about the study in general: Clinical and demographic metadata were provided uncurated, with the amount varying by source and participant.

TCRbeta CDR3 regions were amplified from genomic DNA using the immunoSEQ Assay, a bias-controlled multiplex PCR. The authors processed their data as follows. Within the assay, amplification of reference gene primers was used to estimate how many nucleated cells each sample contained. To quantify the absolute abundance of each unique TCRbeta CDR3 rearrangement, sequence reads were collapsed and filtered. For each sample, productive Simpson clonality was calculated as the square root of Simpson's diversity index over productive rearrangements. The table comes from immuneACCESS by way of TCRdb, which keeps in-frame sequences with V and J called. Part of the clones is missing from these tables; in studies checked, under half for an unresolved V gene and the rest for unknown reasons. That table furnishes V, J and clone size, whereas the DNA furnished D and trimming. The sample table records roughly 100,000 clones; 90% of these occur just once. The leading ten clones occupy over 5.5% of the sample.

One collaborating source in Seattle enrolled patients while the patients were actively infected and followed the patients over time throughout the course of disease. Collaborating institutions collected whole blood in K2EDTA tubes following their own protocols. Collaborator samples were shipped for TCRbeta analysis as frozen whole blood, isolated PBMCs, or DNA extracted from either sample type. V is reduced by 3 bases and J by 2 bases, leaving a spacing of 16 bases between them. In the germline V gene, CDR1 corresponds to MGHRA and CDR2 to YSYEKL. The CDR3 covers 16 residues, taking in both the cysteine and the phenylalanine. The kept DNA is CDR3 alone, 48 bases in frame from the first base.

This receptor was taken from a man aged 18 to 35 with COVID-19, enrolled during active disease. The specimen was peripheral blood. The chain couples TRBV4-1 to TRBJ1-2; a weak D assignment points to TRBD1 (6 bases agree). The CDR3 has the sequence CASSHPGRGENYGYTF. The sequenced DNA: TGCGCCAGCAGCCATCCCGGGAGGGGGGAGAACTATGGCTACACCTTC.